The source of this TCR beta chain is a study of T cell responses to AZD1222 COVID-19 vaccine. Study-wide results and caveats: Unmutated regions of variants are reportedly targeted by nearly half of spike-specific TCRs.

The assay was immunoSEQ multiplex PCR, and TCRdb's table has in-frame clones only and misses some. The repertoire holds 140,000 or so clones, with around 90% as singletons. Germline CDR1 is LGHNA and CDR2 is YSLEER. The length of the CDR3 is 15 residues. The germline V and J ends were trimmed by 3 bases and 5 bases, with 14 bases remaining between them. A remark on this clone: The antigen remains undetermined.

The clonotype comes from an adult who received the MenACWY meningococcal vaccine as a control. The sequences come from peripheral blood, collected 28 days after the second dose of the MenACWY control vaccine. The chain combines TRBV4-3 with TRBJ2-1; tentatively, D is TRBD2 (6 bases). The CDR3 DNA reads as TGCGCCAGCAGCCACCAACTAGCTCCCAACAATGAGCAGTTCTTC. It specifies CASSHQLAPNNEQFF.